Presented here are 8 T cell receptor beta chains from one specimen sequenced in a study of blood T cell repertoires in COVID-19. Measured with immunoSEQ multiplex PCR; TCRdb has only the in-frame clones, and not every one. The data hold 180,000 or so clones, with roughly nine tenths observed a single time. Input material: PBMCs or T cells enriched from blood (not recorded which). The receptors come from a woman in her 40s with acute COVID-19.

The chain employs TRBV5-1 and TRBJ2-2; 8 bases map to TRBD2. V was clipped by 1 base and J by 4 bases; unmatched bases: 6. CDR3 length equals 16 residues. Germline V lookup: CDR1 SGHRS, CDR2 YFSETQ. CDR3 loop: CASSLMLAGTTGELFF. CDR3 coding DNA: TGCGCCAGCAGCTTGATGTTAGCGGGAACCACCGGGGAGCTGTTTTTT.

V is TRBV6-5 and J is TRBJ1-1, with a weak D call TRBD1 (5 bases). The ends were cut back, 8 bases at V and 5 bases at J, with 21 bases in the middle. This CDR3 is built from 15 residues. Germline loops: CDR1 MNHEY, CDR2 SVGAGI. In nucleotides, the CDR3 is TGTGCCAGCGCGATATCGGGGAAGGGGAGGACTGAAGCTTTCTTT. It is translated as CASAISGKGRTEAFF.

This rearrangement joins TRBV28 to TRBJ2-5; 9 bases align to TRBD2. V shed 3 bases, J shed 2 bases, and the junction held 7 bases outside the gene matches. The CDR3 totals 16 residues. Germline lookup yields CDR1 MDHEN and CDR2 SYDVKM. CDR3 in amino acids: CASSLMASGDQETQYF. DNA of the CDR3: TGTGCCAGCAGTTTGATGGCTAGCGGGGATCAAGAGACCCAGTACTTC.

The CDR3 DNA is TGCAGCGTTAAGACAGGGGGAAACACTGAAGCTTTCTTT. Translation gives CSVKTGGNTEAFF. V and J are TRBV29-1 and TRBJ1-1; 9 nucleotides line up with TRBD1. The CDR3 has 13 amino acids. The junction had 3 bases not matched to a gene; V was cut back by 5 bases and J by 2 bases. Germline CDR1 is SQVTM and CDR2 is ANQGSEA.

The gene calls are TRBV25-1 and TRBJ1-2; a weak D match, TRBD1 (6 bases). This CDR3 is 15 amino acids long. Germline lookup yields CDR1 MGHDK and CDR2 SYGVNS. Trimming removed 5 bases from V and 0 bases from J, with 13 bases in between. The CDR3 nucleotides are TGTGCCAGCAGTCCAACAGGGTCTACTAACTATGGCTACACCTTC. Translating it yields CASSPTGSTNYGYTF.

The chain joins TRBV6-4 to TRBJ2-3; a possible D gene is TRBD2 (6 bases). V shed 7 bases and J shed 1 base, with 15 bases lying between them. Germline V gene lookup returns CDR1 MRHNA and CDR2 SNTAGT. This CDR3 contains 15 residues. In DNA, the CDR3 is TGTGCCAGCACTAAGATAGCGGCCCGCACAGATACGCAGTATTTT. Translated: CASTKIAARTDTQYF.

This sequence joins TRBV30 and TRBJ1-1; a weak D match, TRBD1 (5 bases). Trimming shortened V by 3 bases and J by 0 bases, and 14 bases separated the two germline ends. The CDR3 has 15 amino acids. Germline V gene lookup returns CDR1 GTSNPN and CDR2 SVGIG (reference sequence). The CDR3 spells CAWRISGPMNTEAFF. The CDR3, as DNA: TGTGCCTGGAGGATCTCAGGGCCCATGAACACTGAAGCTTTCTTT.

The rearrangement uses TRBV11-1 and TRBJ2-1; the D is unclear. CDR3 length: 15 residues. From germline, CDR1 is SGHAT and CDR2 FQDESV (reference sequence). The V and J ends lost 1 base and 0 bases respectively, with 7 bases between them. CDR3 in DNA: TGTGCCAGCAGCTTAGGAGGCAACTCCTACAATGAGCAGTTCTTC. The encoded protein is CASSLGGNSYNEQFF.